This TCR beta chain was identified in a study of blood T cell repertoires in COVID-19. For the study at large: From the United States, Italy and Spain came samples of acute and convalescent COVID-19.

Profiled with immunoSEQ multiplex PCR; TCRdb holds only in-frame clones, not every one. The sample gives about 320,000 clones, roughly nine tenths of which show up once; almost 4% is in the top ten. Participants, about 18 to 100 years old, spanned under 30 US areas. Participants reported their clinical history, and cohort assignment relied on those reports. The CDR3 is 13 amino acids. The germline V gene encodes CDR1 MNHNS and CDR2 SASEGT. Trimming stripped 3 bases from V and 4 bases from J, with 8 bases between. The chain uses TRBV6-1 and TRBJ2-3; TRBD1 might be the D (5 bases). This sequence originates from a woman aged 25 to 39 who had been exposed to COVID-19. Specimen: PBMCs or T cells enriched from blood (not recorded which). The CDR3 DNA is TGTGCCAGCAGTGACAGGGTGCCAGATACGCAGTATTTT. Protein product: CASSDRVPDTQYF.